This T cell receptor (beta chain) was found in a study of blood T cell repertoires in COVID-19. Looking at the study overall: There were acute and convalescent COVID-19 samples, and they came from the United States, Italy and Spain. T cells, B-cell-depleted T cells, or PBMCs provided the cDNA or gDNA that served as material.

In the source study's methods: For nucleated cells, counts were estimated from reference gene primer amplification. Sequencing used immunoSEQ multiplex PCR; TCRdb keeps in-frame clones, though not all of them. The D gene and trimming were derived from the DNA, and the V and J assignments and clone size from that table. Of some 150,000 clones listed, around four fifths are singletons. V lost 8 bases to trimming and J lost 3 bases; unmatched junction nucleotides: 7. The V gene's germline CDR1 is SNHLY and CDR2 FYNNEI. The CDR3 covers 13 residues. V usage is TRBV2 and J usage is TRBJ2-7; 7 nucleotides align to TRBD1. The specimen was peripheral blood. The clonotype comes from a human donor in a cohort sampled during active COVID-19. The CDR3 is CASQTGLGYEQYF. CDR3 nucleotides: TGTGCCAGCCAGACAGGGCTTGGCTACGAGCAGTACTTC.